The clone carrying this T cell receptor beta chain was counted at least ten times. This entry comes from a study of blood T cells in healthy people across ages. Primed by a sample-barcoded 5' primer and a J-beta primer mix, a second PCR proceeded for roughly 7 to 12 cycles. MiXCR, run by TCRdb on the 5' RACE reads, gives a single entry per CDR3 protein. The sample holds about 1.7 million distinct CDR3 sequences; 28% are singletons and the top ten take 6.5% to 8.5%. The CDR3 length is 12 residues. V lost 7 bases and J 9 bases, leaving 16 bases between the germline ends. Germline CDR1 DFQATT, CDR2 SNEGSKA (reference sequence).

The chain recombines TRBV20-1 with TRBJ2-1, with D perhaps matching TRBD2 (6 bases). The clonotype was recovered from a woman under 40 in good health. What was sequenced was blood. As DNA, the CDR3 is TGCAGTGTGGGGCAGGGAGGAAGTGAGCAGTTCTTC. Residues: CSVGQGGSEQFF.